This TCR beta chain was observed in a study of OX40 agonist ivuxolimab in advanced cancers. Profiling relied on immunoSEQ multiplex PCR, and the TCRdb table lists in-frame clones only, not all of them. The data show roughly 79,000 clones, with about 89% seen just once and 1.6% held by the top ten. The CDR3 sequence is 12 residues long. CDR1 and CDR2 (germline): ENHRY, SYGVKD. Trimming pared 4 bases from V and 2 bases from J, leaving 6 bases between. Of note for this clone: What it recognizes is unknown.

Overall study findings and caveats: Normalized expansion of T-cell clones was also low for some nonresponders. There was clonal expansion of CD4+ and CD8+ blood T cells by week 6 at 0.1 to 3.0 mg/kg.

Sequencing used CD4+ or CD8+ T cells sorted from blood, obtained in a trial of the OX40 agonist ivuxolimab. This clonotype was sampled from an adult with an advanced solid tumor such as melanoma, head and neck, liver or kidney cancer. The rearrangement links TRBV10-3 to TRBJ2-7; no clear D gene. The CDR3 DNA reads TGTGCCATCAGTGCGGCAGCCTACGAGCAGTACTTC. Its protein product is CAISAAAYEQYF.